This T cell receptor (beta chain) was identified in a study of technical replicates of blood from several donors. Only in-frame clones appear in the TCRdb table, and some are missing; sequencing was by immunoSEQ multiplex PCR. The profile shows roughly 60,000 clones, 80% to 90% of them singletons. The CDR3 sequence is 14 residues long. The V gene lost 1 base and the J gene lost 3 bases, with 10 bases spanning the gap. CDR1 LGHNA and CDR2 YSLEER come from the germline V gene. V is TRBV4-3 and J is TRBJ2-7; D may be TRBD2 (5 bases). Sequencing was carried out using PBMCs. The origin of this receptor is a human donor in good health. Some clones in this sample may be carry-over from other donors' samples. The chain's CDR3 is CASSQGRTGYEQYF. The CDR3 nucleotides are TGCGCCAGCAGCCAAGGTCGGACTGGCTACGAGCAGTACTTC.